The entry that follows covers one T cell receptor beta chain sequence. Antigen specificity is unknown. The CDR3 is 14 amino acids. Germline V gene sequence: CDR1 SGHVS, CDR2 FQNEAQ. V was pared by 5 bases and J by 6 bases, with 14 bases between. Memory T cells were CD45RO+, naive were CD45RA+, sorted by FACS. This record belongs to a study of regulatory dendritic cells for organ transplantation. Findings and limits, study-wide: Among resting subsets, memory CD8+ cells contained the most alloreactive clonotypes. Between individuals, the alloreactive memory CD8+ T cell pool differed considerably. Memory T cells were less diverse than naive, with memory CD8+ most oligoclonal.

Clones were sequenced by immunoSEQ multiplex PCR, and TCRdb holds only the in-frame ones, with some missing. Of 35,000 to 40,000 clones listed, just over 90% are singletons. This receptor was obtained from a human donor in good health. Sequenced sample: naive CD8+ T cells from blood. Subset reported: CD45RA+ naive T cells. V gene TRBV7-8 combines with J gene TRBJ2-1; perhaps TRBD1 as D (6 bases). The DNA of the CDR3 is TGTGCCAGCAGCACCCGGGACACAATCAATGAGCAGTTCTTC. It specifies CASSTRDTINEQFF.